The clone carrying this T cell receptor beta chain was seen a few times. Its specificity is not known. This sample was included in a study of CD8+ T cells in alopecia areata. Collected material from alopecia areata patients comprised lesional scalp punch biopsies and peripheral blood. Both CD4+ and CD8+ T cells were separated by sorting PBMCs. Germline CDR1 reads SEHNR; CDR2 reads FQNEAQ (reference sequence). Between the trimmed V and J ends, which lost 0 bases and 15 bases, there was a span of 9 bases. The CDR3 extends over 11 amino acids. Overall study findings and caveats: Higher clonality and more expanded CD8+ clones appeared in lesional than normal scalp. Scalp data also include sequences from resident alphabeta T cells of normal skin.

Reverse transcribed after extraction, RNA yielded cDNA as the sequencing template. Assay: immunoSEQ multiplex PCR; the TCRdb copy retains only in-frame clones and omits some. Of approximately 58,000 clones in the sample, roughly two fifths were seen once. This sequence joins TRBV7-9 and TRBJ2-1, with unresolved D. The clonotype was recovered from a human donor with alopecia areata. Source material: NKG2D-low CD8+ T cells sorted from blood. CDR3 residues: CASSLAGPPFF. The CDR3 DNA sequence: TGTGCCAGCAGCTTAGCCGGGCCCCCGTTCTTC. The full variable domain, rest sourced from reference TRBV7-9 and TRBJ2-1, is DTGVSQNPRHKITKRGQNVTFRCDPISEHNRLYWYRQTLGQGPEFLTYFQNEAQLEKSRLLSDRFSAERPKGSFSTLEIQRTEQGDSAMYLCASSLAGPPFFGPGTRLTVL.